This T cell receptor (beta chain) was documented in a study of cytomegalovirus exposure and HLA in healthy donors (TCRdb year 2017). Regarding the study in general: According to an earlier analysis of 587 of the donors, about 179 million T cells yielded roughly 110 million unique TCR beta sequences and 250 to 350 Gb of sequence data. The study profiled the T cell repertoires of under 850 subjects by immunosequencing and related them to cytomegalovirus serostatus. Donor age, sex, ethnicity and CMV serostatus were compiled alongside the repertoire data. HLA typing included class I and class II loci at four-digit resolution. The study aimed to test whether signatures of past pathogen exposure could be identified by cataloging public T cell receptors. The number of typed donors differed by locus: about 620-640 for A, B, C, DRB1 and DQB1; some 540 for DQA1; 600 to 610 for DPA1; and some 430 for DPB1. The study combined high-throughput TCR immunosequencing, statistical association of individual TCRs with disease status, and machine learning to predict cytomegalovirus infection status. Approximately 330 gigabases of sequencing data and about 92 million unique TCR sequences made up an early release that covered under 750 HLA-typed donors. Because of strong linkage in the cohort, 5 or 6 DR-DQ haplotypes were treated as single units for association and clustering. Among the roughly 400 genotyped donors, around 81% belonged to the genetic ancestry cluster associated with self-reported Caucasian donors. To study patterns of TCR occurrence, a later analysis re-analyzed previously published TCR beta repertoires from just over 650 donors and added high-resolution HLA genotyping. In a later genetic analysis, genome-wide SNP genotypes for about 55% of the roughly 700 donors were used, and that subset was treated as a discovery cohort. Every repertoire in the discovery cohort had been generated on one and the same sequencing platform. Rather than using new phenotypic data, the later analysis identified candidate immune exposures from TCR beta sequences and from how often those sequences occurred across donors. Along with the roughly 670-subject first cohort, a separate validation cohort of about 110 different subjects was used. An earlier analysis of around 580 of the donors used high-throughput TCR beta sequencing to judge whether each TCR beta V gene segment behaved as functional or pseudogenic. Among about 400 genotyped donors of the cohort, an average of about 240,000 unique TCR beta nucleotide sequences was sequenced per donor, of which about 18% were non-productive. Overall study outcomes, separate from this receptor: A further reported finding was that TCR beta sequences accurately predicted the HLA-A and HLA-B alleles for most subjects in the first cohort. A total of fewer than 200 TCR beta chains were listed by the study as associated with cytomegalovirus. Most TCR sequences were observed very rarely across donors, whereas some public TCRs were present in many individuals. In a later analysis, TCR association rates were found to vary across HLA loci, with the most associated TCRs seen for DRB1 alleles and the fewest for HLA-C alleles. In vitro tests confirmed that a few of the cytomegalovirus-associated TCR beta chains recognize cytomegalovirus antigens. Because some donors lacked HLA typing at each locus, the association tests relied only on the typed subset. Most CMV-associated TCR beta chains appeared to be HLA-restricted in a later analysis, and the HLA associations seemed to be driven largely by CMV exposure. V-gene and J-gene trimming of TCR beta chains was associated with a missense DCLRE1C variant in a later genetic analysis, and the association was replicated in an independent cohort. Compared with the approximately 700-donor mean, donors in an Asian-associated ancestry cluster had fewer N-insertions in productive TCRs, according to a later genetic analysis. Presence/absence analyses assumed roughly uniform sequencing depth across donors, an assumption that may not hold. The only immune exposure information available for the cohort was CMV serostatus. Roughly 17 rarely observed V segments, including chromosome 9 orphons, were excluded from the earlier analysis of 550 to 700 of the donors because counts were too low. Only TCR beta chains were sequenced in this cohort, and the absence of alpha or paired-chain data limited detectable features. Because the 87-base-pair reads could not distinguish some IMGT-functional V segments, including TRBV6-2 and TRBV6-3, those segments were excluded. An earlier analysis of 587 of the donors showed that most TCR beta V segments appeared in productive rearrangements either about 87% or about 30% of the time, which broadly matched IMGT annotations. A cluster of highly shared sequence variants was judged likely to represent a technical artifact of the sequencing pipeline. The classifier was reported to diagnose cytomegalovirus status with high specificity and sensitivity in both the original cohort and the validation cohort. In a later analysis, more than 15,000 TCR beta sequences were associated with specific HLA alleles at a false discovery rate of 0.05. The authors suggested that the approach could potentially be extended to other disease states and immunological phenotypes. In a later analysis, HLA-associated TCR beta chains were found to be more clonally expanded and to have lower generation probabilities than equally common non-associated chains. Linkage disequilibrium might explain the correlated functional status among segregating V segments, but an unknown experimental factor could not be excluded. When HLA alleles, especially DR and DQ, strongly co-occurred, TCR associations were difficult to assign to individual alleles. According to a later analysis, parvovirus B19, influenza, CMV and Epstein-Barr virus appeared linked to several top co-occurrence clusters.

Libraries were made using the immunoSEQ multiplex PCR assay. For the multiplex PCR, a mixture combining 60 forward primers for TCR Vbeta segments and 13 reverse primers for TCR Jbeta segments was used. A multiplex PCR assay on genomic DNA amplified the CDR3 region of rearranged TCR beta genes. Amplified TCR beta libraries were sequenced as 87-base-pair reads on the Illumina HiSeq System. In the paper's pipeline: Across the 500 to 850 repertoires, a later analysis counted around 80 million unique TCR beta chains, roughly 11 million of which were shared by at least two donors. Raw reads were error-corrected and collapsed into unique sequences with a nearest-neighbor algorithm that merged closely related sequences to remove PCR and sequencing errors. CDR3 sequences were aligned to IMGT reference sequences to assign V, D and J gene segments. For a sequence to be retained, at least a six-nucleotide match to both a V gene segment and a J gene segment was required. A rearrangement was called productive if the CDR3 had no stop codons and remained in frame with V and J, and every other rearrangement was called non-productive. CDR3 was defined by IMGT convention, running from the second conserved V-encoded cysteine to the conserved J-encoded phenylalanine. Sequences without an unambiguous match to a single V gene segment were excluded from the earlier analysis of 500 to 700 of the donors. In an earlier analysis of a few hundred of the donors, V segments were called functional above 56.7% productive rearrangements and were called segregating when the between-donor standard deviation exceeded 5%. A statistical classification framework was built for diagnosing cytomegalovirus status from the catalog of TCR beta chain sequences. V and J gene assignment, in a later analysis, came from comparing TCR nucleotide sequences with IMGT/GENE-DB human TR gene sequences. The TCRdist pipeline was used in a later analysis to assign CDR3 sequences and most-parsimonious VDJ recombination scenarios. In a later analysis, every TCR beta chain was defined by the combination of its CDR3 amino acid sequence and its V-gene family, and reads without a unique V-gene family were dropped. As a way to deal with suspected cross-contamination and a sequencing artifact, a later analysis dropped under 600 nucleotide sequences that were highly shared and had low generation probability. In a later analysis, a clonal expansion index was calculated for each public chain from normalized within-repertoire ranks of inferred template counts. A later analysis computed generation probabilities with a VDJ recombination model fitted to out-of-frame rearrangements, and checked the results against IGoR. In a later analysis, hypergeometric tests were used to score TCR-TCR, TCR-HLA and TCR-CMV co-occurrence, with a repertoire-size bias correction applied to TCR pairs. To estimate false discovery rates, a later analysis permuted the HLA or CMV assignments 20 times. In a later analysis, co-occurring TCRs were grouped using DBSCAN, and TCRdist sequence similarity was added for clustering within HLA-allele-positive subsets. For co-occurrence clustering, repertoires with fewer than 30,000 or more than 120,000 public chains were excluded, along with several repertoires with anomalous nucleotide sharing. TCRdb stores this immuneACCESS table with in-frame sequences only. Part of the clones is absent; in the studies checked, under half of the shortfall reflects unresolved V genes, and no reason is known for the rest. D and trimming were read from the DNA, whereas the V and J calls and clone size are those reported in that table. A total of approximately 100,000 clones appear in this sample, 81% of them only once. The ten biggest clones cover under 2.5% of the sample.

For CDR1 and CDR2, the germline V gene (reference sequence) lists SEHNR and FQNEAQ. Measured from the cysteine to the phenylalanine, the CDR3 is 16 residues long. The DNA shown is the 48-base CDR3, in frame from base 1. The cohort was made up of approximately 670 healthy bone marrow donors. At the time of sampling, all cohort members were nominally healthy, though unrecorded immune exposures were likely present. The donor tested CMV seronegative and was one of the 352 seronegative cohort members. A peripheral blood sample was provided by each donor, and peripheral blood mononuclear cells were used for TCR beta sequencing. The Qiagen DNeasy Blood Extraction Kit was used to extract genomic DNA from the blood cell samples. A word on this clone: Its specific antigen is unknown. Compared with germline, one end of the junction differs, possibly owing to a read error.

The chain joins TRBV7-9 to TRBJ2-5, with 12 bases in between that match TRBD2. The specimen sequenced was PBMCs. This TCR derives from a woman younger than 45 in good health and CMV-seronegative. CDR3 sequence: CSSSSGLAGNQETQYF. The sequenced DNA: TGTTCCAGCAGTTCTGGACTAGCGGGAAACCAAGAGACCCAGTACTTC.